These 5 T cell receptor beta chains were all obtained from the same sample, sequenced in a study of identical twins. TCRdb called the 5' RACE reads again in MiXCR, with one record for every CDR3 protein. The repertoire has hundreds of thousands of distinct CDR3 sequences, around 8.1% of them found once; the top ten carry less than 2.5%. The same data also went into a second study, on yellow fever vaccine responses in identical twins.

Sequencing was performed on memory (CD45RO+) T cells sorted from blood. The receptors were sampled from a young woman in good health.

This clonotype was counted ten times or more. The rearrangement uses TRBV7-2 and TRBJ2-7; 7 bases map to TRBD1. The V and J ends lost 0 bases and 7 bases, in that order; junction bases with no gene match: 6. Germline CDR1 SGHTA, CDR2 FQGNSA. CDR3 length: 14 residues. CDR3 in amino acids: CASSLAGTAREQYF. CDR3 nucleotides: TGTGCCAGCAGCTTAGCGGGGACAGCGAGAGAGCAGTACTTC.

A few counts support this clonotype. The gene calls are TRBV28 and TRBJ1-4; D may be TRBD1 (5 bases). Trimming shortened V by 3 bases and J by 7 bases, and 12 bases separated the two germline ends. Germline loops: CDR1 MDHEN, CDR2 SYDVKM. The length of the CDR3 is 14 residues. The CDR3 protein is CASSLAGEGEKLFF. CDR3 in DNA: TGTGCCAGCAGTTTGGCGGGGGAGGGTGAAAAACTGTTTTTT.

This clonotype was seen repeatedly, ten times or more. J is TRBJ2-2 and V is TRBV29-1; D gene ambiguous. From germline, CDR1 is SQVTM and CDR2 ANQGSEA. Between the trimmed V and J ends, which lost 4 bases and 2 bases, there was a span of 11 bases. The CDR3 totals 14 residues. CDR3: CSVGSLSNTGELFF. In nucleotides, the CDR3 is TGCAGCGTTGGGAGCCTGAGCAACACCGGGGAGCTGTTTTTT.

This chain uses TRBV29-1 with TRBJ2-7; 14 bases are a match to TRBD2. The CDR3 has 14 amino acids. CDR1 is SQVTM and CDR2 is ANQGSEA in the germline V gene. The V and J ends lost 4 bases and 7 bases, in that order; junction bases with no gene match: 6. The CDR3 spells CSVVGGLAGGEQYF. The CDR3 region has the DNA TGCAGCGTTGTAGGAGGACTAGCGGGAGGAGAGCAGTACTTC.

This clonotype was seen a few times. This sequence joins TRBV3-1 and TRBJ2-1; tentative D call: TRBD1 (6 bases). The length of the CDR3 is 15 residues. Germline assignment: CDR1 LGHDT and CDR2 YNNKEL (reference sequence). V lost 5 bases, J lost 2 bases, and 13 bases lay in between. The CDR3, as DNA: TGTGCCAGCAGCAGCGAGGGGGAGCCCTACAATGAGCAGTTCTTC. The encoded protein is CASSSEGEPYNEQFF.